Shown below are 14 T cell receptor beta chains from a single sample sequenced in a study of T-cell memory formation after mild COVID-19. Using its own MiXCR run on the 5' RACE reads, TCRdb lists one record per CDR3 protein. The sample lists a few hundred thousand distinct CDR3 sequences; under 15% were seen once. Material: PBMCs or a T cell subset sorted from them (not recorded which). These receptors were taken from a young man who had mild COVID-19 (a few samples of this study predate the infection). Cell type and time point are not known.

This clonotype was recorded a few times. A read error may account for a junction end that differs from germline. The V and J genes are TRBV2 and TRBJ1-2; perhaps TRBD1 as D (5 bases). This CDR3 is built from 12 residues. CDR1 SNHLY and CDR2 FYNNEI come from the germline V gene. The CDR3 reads CASSVDGKGGAF. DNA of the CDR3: TGTGCCAGCAGTGTCGATGGGAAAGGAGGGGCCTTC. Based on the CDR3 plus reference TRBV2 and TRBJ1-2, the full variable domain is EPEVTQTPSHQVTQMGQEVILRCVPISNHLYFYWYRQILGQKVEFLVSFYNNEISEKSEIFDDQFSVERPDGSNFTLKIRSTKLEDSAMYFCASSVDGKGGAFGSGTRLTVV.

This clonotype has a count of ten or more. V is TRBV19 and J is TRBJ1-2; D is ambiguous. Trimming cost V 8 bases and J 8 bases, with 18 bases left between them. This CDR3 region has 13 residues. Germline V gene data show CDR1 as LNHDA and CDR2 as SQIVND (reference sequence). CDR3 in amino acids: CASSEGILEGYTF. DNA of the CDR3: TGTGCCAGTTCCGAAGGTATTTTGGAAGGCTACACCTTC.

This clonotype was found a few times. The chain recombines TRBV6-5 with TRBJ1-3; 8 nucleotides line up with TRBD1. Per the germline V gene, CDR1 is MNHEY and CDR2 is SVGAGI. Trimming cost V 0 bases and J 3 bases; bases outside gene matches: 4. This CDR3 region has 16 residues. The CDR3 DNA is TGTGCCAGCAGTTACTCGCTTGGACAGGGTGGAAACACCATATATTTT. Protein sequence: CASSYSLGQGGNTIYF.

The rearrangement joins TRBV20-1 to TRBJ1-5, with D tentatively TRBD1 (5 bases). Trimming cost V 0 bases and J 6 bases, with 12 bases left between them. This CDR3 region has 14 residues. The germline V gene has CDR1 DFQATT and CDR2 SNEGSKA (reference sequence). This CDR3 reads CSARDSAGTQPQHF. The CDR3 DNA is TGCAGTGCTAGAGATTCGGCAGGGACTCAGCCCCAGCATTTT.

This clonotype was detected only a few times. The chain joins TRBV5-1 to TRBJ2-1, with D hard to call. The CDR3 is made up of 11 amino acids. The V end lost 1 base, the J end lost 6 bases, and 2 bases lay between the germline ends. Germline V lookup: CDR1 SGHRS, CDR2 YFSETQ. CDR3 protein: CASSLFNEQFF. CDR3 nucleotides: TGCGCCAGCAGCTTGTTCAATGAGCAGTTCTTC.

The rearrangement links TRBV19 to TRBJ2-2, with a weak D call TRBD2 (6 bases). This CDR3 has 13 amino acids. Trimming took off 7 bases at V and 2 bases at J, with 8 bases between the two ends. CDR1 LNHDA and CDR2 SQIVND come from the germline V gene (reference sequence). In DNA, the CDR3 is TGTGCCAGTACGGAGGGCAACACCGGGGAGCTGTTTTTT. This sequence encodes CASTEGNTGELFF.

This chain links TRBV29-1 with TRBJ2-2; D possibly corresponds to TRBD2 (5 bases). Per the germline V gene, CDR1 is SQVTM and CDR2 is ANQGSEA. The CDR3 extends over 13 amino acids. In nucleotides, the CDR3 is TGCAGTGGAGGACCGACAACCGGCGGGGAGCTGTTTTTT. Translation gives CSGGPTTGGELFF.

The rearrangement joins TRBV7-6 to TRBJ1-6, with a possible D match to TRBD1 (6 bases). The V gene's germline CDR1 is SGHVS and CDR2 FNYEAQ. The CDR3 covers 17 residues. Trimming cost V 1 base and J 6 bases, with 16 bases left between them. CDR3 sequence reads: CASSLEVAGGRNSPLHF. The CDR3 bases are TGTGCCAGCAGCTTAGAGGTGGCGGGGGGCCGTAATTCACCCCTCCACTTT.

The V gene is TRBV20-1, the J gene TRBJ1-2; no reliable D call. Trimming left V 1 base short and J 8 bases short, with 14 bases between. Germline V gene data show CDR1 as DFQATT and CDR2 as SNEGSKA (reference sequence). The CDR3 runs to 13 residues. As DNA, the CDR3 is TGCAGTGCTAGAGTAGGCAGGCCTATGGGCTACACCTTC. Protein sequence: CSARVGRPMGYTF.

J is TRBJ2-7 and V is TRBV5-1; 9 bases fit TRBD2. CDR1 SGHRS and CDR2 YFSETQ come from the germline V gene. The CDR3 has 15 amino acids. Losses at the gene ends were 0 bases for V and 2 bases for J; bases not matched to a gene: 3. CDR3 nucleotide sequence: TGCGCCAGCAGCTTGGGTAGCGGGGGAACCTACGAGCAGTACGTC. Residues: CASSLGSGGTYEQYV.

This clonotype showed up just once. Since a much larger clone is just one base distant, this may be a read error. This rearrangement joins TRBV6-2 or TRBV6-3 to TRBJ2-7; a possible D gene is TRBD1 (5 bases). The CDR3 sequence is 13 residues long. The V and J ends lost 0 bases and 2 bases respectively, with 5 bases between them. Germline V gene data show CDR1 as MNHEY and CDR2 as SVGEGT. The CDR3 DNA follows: TGTGCCAGCAGTTACTCAGGGGCCTACGAGCAGTACGTC. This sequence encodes CASSYSGAYEQYV.

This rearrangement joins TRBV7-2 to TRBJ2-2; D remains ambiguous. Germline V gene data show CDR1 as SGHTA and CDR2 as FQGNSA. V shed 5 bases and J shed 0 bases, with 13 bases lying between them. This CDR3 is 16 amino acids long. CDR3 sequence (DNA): TGTGCCAGCAGCCCTCGGACGGTCCCGAACACCGGGGAGCTGTTTTTT. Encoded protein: CASSPRTVPNTGELFF.

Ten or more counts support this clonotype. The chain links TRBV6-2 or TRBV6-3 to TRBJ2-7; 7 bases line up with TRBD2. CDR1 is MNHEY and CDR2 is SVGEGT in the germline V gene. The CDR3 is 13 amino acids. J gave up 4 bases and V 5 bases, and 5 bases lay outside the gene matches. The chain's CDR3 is CASSPGLLYEQYF. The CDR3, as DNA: TGTGCCAGCAGTCCGGGACTACTGTACGAGCAGTACTTC.

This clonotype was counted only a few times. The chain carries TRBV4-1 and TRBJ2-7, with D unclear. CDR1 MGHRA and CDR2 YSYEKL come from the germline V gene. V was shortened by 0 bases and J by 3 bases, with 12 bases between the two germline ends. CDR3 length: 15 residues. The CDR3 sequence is CASSQDAPTGYEQYF. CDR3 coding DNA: TGCGCCAGCAGCCAAGACGCCCCGACGGGCTACGAGCAGTACTTC.